The T cell receptor (beta chain) under discussion was sequenced for a study of blood T cell repertoires in COVID-19. Study information: PBMCs, B-cell-depleted T cells, or T cells provided the cDNA or gDNA that made up the material.

Original analysis: Researchers report that nucleated cell counts were estimated from reference gene primer amplification. Here immunoSEQ multiplex PCR was the method, and the copy in TCRdb shows in-frame clones only, minus some. V, J and clone size reflect that table, while D and trimming were determined from the DNA. The data hold 250,000 to 300,000 clones, with roughly nine tenths observed a single time. Enrolment of Seattle patients took place during active infection, and they were followed longitudinally. This receptor was obtained from a woman aged 25 to 39 with COVID-19, enrolled during active disease. Sequences were obtained from peripheral blood.

Here the CDR3 DNA reads TGTGCCAGTACCAGGACAGGGGGAACTCAGGGTCAGCCCCAGCATTTT. This translates into CASTRTGGTQGQPQHF. The chain couples TRBV19 to TRBJ1-5, with TRBD1 matching 10 bases. The CDR3 has 16 residues. J gave up 6 bases and V 7 bases, and 12 bases lay outside the gene matches. CDR1 is LNHDA, CDR2 SQIVND, per germline (reference sequence).